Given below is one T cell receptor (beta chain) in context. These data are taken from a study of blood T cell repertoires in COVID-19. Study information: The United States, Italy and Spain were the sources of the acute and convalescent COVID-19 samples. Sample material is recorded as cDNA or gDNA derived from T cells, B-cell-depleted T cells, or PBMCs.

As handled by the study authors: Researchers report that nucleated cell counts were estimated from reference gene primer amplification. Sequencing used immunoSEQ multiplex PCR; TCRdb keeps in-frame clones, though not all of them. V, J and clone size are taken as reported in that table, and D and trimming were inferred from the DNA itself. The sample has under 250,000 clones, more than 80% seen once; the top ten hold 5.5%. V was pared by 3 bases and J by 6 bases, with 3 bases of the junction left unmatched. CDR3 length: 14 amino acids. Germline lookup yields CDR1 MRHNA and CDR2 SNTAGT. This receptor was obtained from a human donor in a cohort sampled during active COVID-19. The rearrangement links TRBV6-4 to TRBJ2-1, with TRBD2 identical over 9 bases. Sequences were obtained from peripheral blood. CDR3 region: CASSDNSGSNEQFF. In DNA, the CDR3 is TGTGCCAGCAGTGATAATAGCGGGAGCAATGAGCAGTTCTTC.